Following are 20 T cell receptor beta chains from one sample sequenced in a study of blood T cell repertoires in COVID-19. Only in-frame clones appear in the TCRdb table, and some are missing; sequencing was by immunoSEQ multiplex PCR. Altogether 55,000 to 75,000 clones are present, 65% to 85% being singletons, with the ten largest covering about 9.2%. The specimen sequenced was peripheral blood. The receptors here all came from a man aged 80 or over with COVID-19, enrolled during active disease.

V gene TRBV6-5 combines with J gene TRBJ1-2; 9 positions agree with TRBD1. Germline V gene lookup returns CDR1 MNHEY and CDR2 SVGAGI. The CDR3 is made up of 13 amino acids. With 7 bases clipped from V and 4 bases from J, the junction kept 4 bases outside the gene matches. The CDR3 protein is CASTTGQGYGYTF. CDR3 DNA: TGTGCCAGCACCACGGGACAGGGCTATGGCTACACCTTC.

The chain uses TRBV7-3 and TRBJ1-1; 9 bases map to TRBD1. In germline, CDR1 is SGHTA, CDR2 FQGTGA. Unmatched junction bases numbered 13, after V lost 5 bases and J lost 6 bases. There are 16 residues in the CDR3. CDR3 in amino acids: CASSPRPDRGGSEAFF. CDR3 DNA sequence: TGTGCCAGCAGCCCCCGGCCGGACAGGGGAGGATCTGAAGCTTTCTTT.

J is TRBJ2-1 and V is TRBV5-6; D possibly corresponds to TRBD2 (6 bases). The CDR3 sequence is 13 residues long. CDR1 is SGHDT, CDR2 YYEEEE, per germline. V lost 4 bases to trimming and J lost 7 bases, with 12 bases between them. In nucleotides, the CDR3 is TGTGCCAGCAGCCCTTCCGGGACTAATGAGCAGTTCTTC. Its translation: CASSPSGTNEQFF.

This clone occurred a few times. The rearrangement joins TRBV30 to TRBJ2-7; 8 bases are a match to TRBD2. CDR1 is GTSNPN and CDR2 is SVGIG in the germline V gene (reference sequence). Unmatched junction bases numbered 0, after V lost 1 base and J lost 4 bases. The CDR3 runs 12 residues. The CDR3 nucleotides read TGTGCCTGGAGTGCGGGGGGGTACGAGCAGTACTTC. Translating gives CAWSAGGYEQYF.

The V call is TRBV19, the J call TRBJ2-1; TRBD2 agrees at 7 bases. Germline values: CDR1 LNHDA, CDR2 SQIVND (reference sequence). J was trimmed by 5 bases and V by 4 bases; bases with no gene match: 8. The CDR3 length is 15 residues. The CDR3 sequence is CASSTPGTTNNEQFF. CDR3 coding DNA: TGTGCCAGTAGTACGCCCGGGACTACAAACAATGAGCAGTTCTTC.

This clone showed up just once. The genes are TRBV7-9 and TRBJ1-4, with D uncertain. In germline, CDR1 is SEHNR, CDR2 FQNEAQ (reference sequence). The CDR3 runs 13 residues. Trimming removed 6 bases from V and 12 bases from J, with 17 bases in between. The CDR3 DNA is TGTGCCAGCAGTCTAGGGTCGGGAAGGGAACTGTTTTTT. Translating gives CASSLGSGRELFF.

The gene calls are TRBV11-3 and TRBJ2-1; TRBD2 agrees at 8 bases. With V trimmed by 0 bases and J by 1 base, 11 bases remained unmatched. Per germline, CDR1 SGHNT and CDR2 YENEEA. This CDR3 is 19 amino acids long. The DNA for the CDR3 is TGTGCCAGCAGCTTAGATCAAGCGGGAGAGCCCCGGTCCTACAATGAGCAGTTCTTC. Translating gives CASSLDQAGEPRSYNEQFF.

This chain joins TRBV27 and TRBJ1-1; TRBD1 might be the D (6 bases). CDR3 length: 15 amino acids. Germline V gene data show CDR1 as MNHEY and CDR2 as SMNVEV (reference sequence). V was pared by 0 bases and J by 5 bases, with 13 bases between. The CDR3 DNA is TGTGCCAGCAGTTTATCCCCGGACGGACAGACTGAAGCTTTCTTT. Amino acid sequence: CASSLSPDGQTEAFF.

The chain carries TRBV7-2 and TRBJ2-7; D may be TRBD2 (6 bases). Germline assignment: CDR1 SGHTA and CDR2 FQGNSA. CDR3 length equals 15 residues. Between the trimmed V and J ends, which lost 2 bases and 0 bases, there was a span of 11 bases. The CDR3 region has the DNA TGTGCCAGCAGCTTACGGGCGGGAAGCTCCTACGAGCAGTACTTC. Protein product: CASSLRAGSSYEQYF.

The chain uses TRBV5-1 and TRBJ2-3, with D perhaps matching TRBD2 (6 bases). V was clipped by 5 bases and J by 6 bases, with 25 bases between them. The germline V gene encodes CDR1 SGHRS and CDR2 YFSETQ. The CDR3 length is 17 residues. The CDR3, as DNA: TGCGCCAGCAGGGCCACCGAGTGGAGGGGAGCACAGGATACGCAGTATTTT. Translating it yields CASRATEWRGAQDTQYF. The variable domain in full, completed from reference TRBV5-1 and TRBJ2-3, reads KAGVTQTPRYLIKTRGQQVTLSCSPISGHRSVSWYQQTPGQGLQFLFEYFSETQRNKGNFPGRFSGRQFSNSRSEMNVSTLELGDSALYLCASRATEWRGAQDTQYFGPGTRLTVL.

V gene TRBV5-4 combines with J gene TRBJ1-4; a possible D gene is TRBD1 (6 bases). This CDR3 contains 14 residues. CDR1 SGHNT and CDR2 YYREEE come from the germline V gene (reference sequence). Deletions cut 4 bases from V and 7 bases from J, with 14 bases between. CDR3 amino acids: CASSPLGAREKLFF. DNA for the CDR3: TGTGCCAGCAGCCCCCTGGGGGCGCGTGAAAAACTGTTTTTT.

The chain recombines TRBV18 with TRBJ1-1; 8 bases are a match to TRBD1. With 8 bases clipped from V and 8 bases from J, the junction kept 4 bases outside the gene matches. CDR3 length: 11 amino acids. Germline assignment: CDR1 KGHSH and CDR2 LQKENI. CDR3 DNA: TGTGCCAGCCAGGGGGACAGGGAAGCTTTCTTT. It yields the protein CASQGDREAFF.

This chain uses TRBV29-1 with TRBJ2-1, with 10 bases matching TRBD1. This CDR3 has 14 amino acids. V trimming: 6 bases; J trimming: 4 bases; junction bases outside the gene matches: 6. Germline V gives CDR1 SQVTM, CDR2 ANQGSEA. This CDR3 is CSVSRDRGYNEQFF. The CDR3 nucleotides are TGCAGCGTATCCCGGGACAGGGGATACAATGAGCAGTTCTTC.

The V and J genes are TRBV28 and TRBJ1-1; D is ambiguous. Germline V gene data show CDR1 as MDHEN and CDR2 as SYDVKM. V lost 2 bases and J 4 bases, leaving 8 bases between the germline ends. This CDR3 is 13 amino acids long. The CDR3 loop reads CASSLRGFTEAFF. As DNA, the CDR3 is TGTGCCAGCAGTTTACGAGGATTCACTGAAGCTTTCTTT.

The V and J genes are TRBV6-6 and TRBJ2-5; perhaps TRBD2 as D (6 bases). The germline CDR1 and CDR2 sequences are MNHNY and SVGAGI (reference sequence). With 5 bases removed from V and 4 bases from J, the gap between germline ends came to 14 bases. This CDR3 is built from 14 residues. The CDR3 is CASSTSQGGETQYF. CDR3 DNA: TGTGCCAGCAGTACCTCCCAGGGAGGAGAGACCCAGTACTTC.

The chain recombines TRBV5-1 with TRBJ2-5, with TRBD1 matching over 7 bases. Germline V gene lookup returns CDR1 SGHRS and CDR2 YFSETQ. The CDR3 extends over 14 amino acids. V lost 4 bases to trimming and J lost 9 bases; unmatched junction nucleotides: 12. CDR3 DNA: TGCGCCAGCAGCCTATCGGGACAGTCGGTGGCCCAGTACTTC. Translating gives CASSLSGQSVAQYF.

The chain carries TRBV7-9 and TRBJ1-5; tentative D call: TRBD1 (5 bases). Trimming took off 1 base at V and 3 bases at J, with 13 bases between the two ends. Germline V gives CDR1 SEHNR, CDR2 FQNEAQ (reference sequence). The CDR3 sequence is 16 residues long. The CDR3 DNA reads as TGTGCCAGCAGCTTAGTGGGCGACAGAAACAATCAGCCCCAGCATTTT. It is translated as CASSLVGDRNNQPQHF.

CDR3 sequence (DNA): TGTGCCAGCAGCTTAGGGGAGGGGTGGAGCACAGATACGCAGTATTTT. It yields the protein CASSLGEGWSTDTQYF. This rearrangement joins TRBV7-2 to TRBJ2-3; TRBD2 matches at 7 bases. The CDR3 is 16 residues long. V was pared by 1 base and J by 0 bases, with 4 bases of the junction left unmatched. Germline assignment: CDR1 SGHTA and CDR2 FQGNSA.

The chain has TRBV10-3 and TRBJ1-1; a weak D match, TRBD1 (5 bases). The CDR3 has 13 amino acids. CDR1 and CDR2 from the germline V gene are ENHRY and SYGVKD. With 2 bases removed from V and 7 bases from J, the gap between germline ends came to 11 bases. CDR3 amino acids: CAISEGRGGEAFF. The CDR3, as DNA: TGTGCCATCAGTGAGGGGAGGGGCGGTGAAGCTTTCTTT.

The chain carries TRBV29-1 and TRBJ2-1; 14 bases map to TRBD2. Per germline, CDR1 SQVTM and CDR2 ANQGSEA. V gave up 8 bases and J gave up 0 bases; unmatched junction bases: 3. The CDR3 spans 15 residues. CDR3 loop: CSSGLAGVSYNEQFF. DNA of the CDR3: TGCAGCTCGGGACTAGCGGGGGTCTCCTACAATGAGCAGTTCTTC.